This entry concerns a single T cell receptor beta chain. This sample was taken from a study of blood T cell repertoires in COVID-19. Study-wide context: Sites in the United States, Italy and Spain provided acute and convalescent COVID-19 samples. Sample material is recorded as cDNA or gDNA derived from T cells, B-cell-depleted T cells, or PBMCs.

The authors' processing: Amplification from reference gene primers served as the basis for estimated nucleated cell counts. Profiling relied on immunoSEQ multiplex PCR, and the TCRdb table lists in-frame clones only, not all of them. From that table come the V and J calls and clone size; the DNA was used to work out D and trimming. The sample includes tens of thousands of clones, around 89% of them seen just once. Per germline, CDR1 LGHNT and CDR2 FRNRAP. This CDR3 has 22 amino acids. The V gene lost 0 bases and the J gene lost 9 bases, with 39 bases spanning the gap. This chain uses TRBV12-5 with TRBJ2-7; possibly TRBD1 for D (6 bases). Sequenced material: peripheral blood. This clonotype was sampled from a woman of 80 years or more with acute or convalescent COVID-19. The CDR3 nucleotides read TGTGCTAGTGGTTTGGTCCGAGGACAAATCCACCCAGGACAGTGGGCGTCGATTGCGCAGTACTTC. Translated: CASGLVRGQIHPGQWASIAQYF.